The next 21 T cell receptor beta chains were all read from a single sample in a study of CD8 T cells in ankylosing spondylitis (dated by TCRdb to the late 2010s). Library preparation was by 5' RACE. Sequencing took place on an Illumina HiSeq 2500. The public sequencing data were trimmed at Q25 with fastp and processed into clonotypes with MiXCR by TCRdb, which kept only in-frame beta chains. Duplicate CDR3 protein sequences are folded into a single record with the most common DNA and genes. Across this sample there are hundreds of thousands of distinct CDR3 sequences, with about 19% seen only once. 7.5% to 9% of the sample rests with the top ten. The sequenced material came from blood, either unsorted or a sorted T cell fraction (not recorded which). All receptors come from a male donor with ankylosing spondylitis or in good health (not recorded which).

This clonotype appeared once. The rearrangement uses TRBV6-5 and TRBJ2-3; D gene ambiguous. The CDR3 is 15 amino acids. Germline V gene data show CDR1 as MNHEY and CDR2 as SVGAGI. Trimming took off 4 bases at V and 4 bases at J, with 15 bases between the two ends. CDR3: CASSSGQKPADTQYF. In DNA, the CDR3 is TGTGCCAGCAGTTCTGGGCAAAAGCCCGCAGATACGCAGTATTTT.

This chain links TRBV4-2 with TRBJ2-7, with TRBD1 matching over 7 bases. Germline V gene sequence: CDR1 LGHNA, CDR2 YNFKEQ. V shed 0 bases and J 3 bases; nucleotides not matched to a gene: 5. This CDR3 region has 15 residues. CDR3: CASSQDRGSYYEQYV. CDR3 in DNA: TGTGCCAGCAGCCAAGACAGGGGGAGCTACTACGAGCAGTACGTC.

Only a few counts were recorded for this clonotype. This chain uses TRBV6-1 with TRBJ1-2; D may be TRBD1 (6 bases). The CDR3 is 15 amino acids. The germline CDR1 and CDR2 sequences are MNHNS and SASEGT. The ends were cut back, 4 bases at V and 2 bases at J, with 14 bases in the middle. CDR3 in DNA: TGTGCCAGCAGTGCTGAGACAGGAGGAAACTATGGCTACACCTTC. It codes for CASSAETGGNYGYTF.

The chain combines TRBV9 with TRBJ2-2, with a weak D call TRBD1 (6 bases). Germline loops: CDR1 SGDLS, CDR2 YYNGEE. Trimming stripped 3 bases from V and 6 bases from J, with 18 bases between. There are 16 residues in the CDR3. The CDR3 spells CASSALWGQEAGELFF. CDR3 sequence (DNA): TGTGCCAGCAGCGCTCTCTGGGGGCAAGAAGCCGGGGAGCTGTTTTTT.

This clonotype was detected a few times. The rearrangement uses TRBV5-6 and TRBJ2-3; perhaps TRBD2 as D (6 bases). The CDR3 spans 16 residues. Germline loops: CDR1 SGHDT, CDR2 YYEEEE. The V end lost 1 base, the J end lost 2 bases, and 14 bases lay between the germline ends. The CDR3, as DNA: TGTGCCAGCAGCTTGCCGACTAGACTTACCACAGATACGCAGTATTTT. Translation gives CASSLPTRLTTDTQYF.

The genes are TRBV18 and TRBJ2-1; D not certain. V shed 3 bases and J shed 15 bases, with 15 bases lying between them. Per the germline V gene, CDR1 is KGHSH and CDR2 is LQKENI. CDR3 length: 12 amino acids. The CDR3: CASSPFGQESFF. The DNA for the CDR3 is TGTGCCAGCTCACCGTTCGGTCAGGAGTCGTTCTTC.

This clonotype has more than one count but fewer than ten. The V and J genes are TRBV5-1 and TRBJ1-3, with TRBD1 as a possible D gene (6 bases). Germline V CDR1 and CDR2: SGHRS, YFSETQ. Trimming shortened V by 4 bases and J by 1 base, and 12 bases separated the two germline ends. There are 15 residues in the CDR3. For the CDR3, the DNA is TGCGCCAGCAGCCCGACAGGTTTATCTGGAAACACCATATATTTT. This encodes CASSPTGLSGNTIYF.

This clonotype was counted only a few times. The gene calls are TRBV20-1 and TRBJ2-5; D is perhaps TRBD2 (6 bases). V lost 5 bases and J lost 7, with 17 bases in between. The CDR3 covers 13 residues. CDR1 DFQATT and CDR2 SNEGSKA come from the germline V gene (reference sequence). The CDR3 loop is CSADTRDSSTQYF. The CDR3, as DNA: TGCAGTGCTGACACACGGGACTCCTCGACCCAGTACTTC.

This clonotype turned up a few times. The chain employs TRBV4-1 and TRBJ2-6; D remains ambiguous. Germline V CDR1 and CDR2: MGHRA, YSYEKL. V shed 1 base and J shed 4 bases, with 14 bases lying between them. This CDR3 region has 17 residues. The CDR3: CASSQVSSQAGANVLTF. As DNA, the CDR3 is TGCGCCAGCAGCCAAGTTTCGTCTCAGGCCGGGGCCAACGTCCTGACTTTC.

This chain joins TRBV6-1 and TRBJ1-2; 9 bases map to TRBD1. CDR3 length: 13 residues. The germline V gene has CDR1 MNHNS and CDR2 SASEGT. V was pared by 6 bases and J by 4 bases, with 3 bases of the junction left unmatched. The CDR3 is CASRETGGYGYTF. In DNA form, the CDR3 reads TGTGCCAGCAGGGAGACAGGGGGCTATGGCTACACCTTC.

This clonotype appeared a few times. The chain employs TRBV5-1 and TRBJ1-1; D remains ambiguous. The CDR3 runs 15 residues. Per germline, CDR1 SGHRS and CDR2 YFSETQ. V was cut by 0 bases and J by 0 bases, with 9 bases left in between. In DNA, the CDR3 is TGCGCCAGCAGCTTGGACGGAATCATGAACACTGAAGCTTTCTTT. Translated: CASSLDGIMNTEAFF.

The chain is built from TRBV14 and TRBJ1-6; TRBD1 might be the D (5 bases). The CDR3 covers 16 residues. Germline lookup yields CDR1 SGHDN and CDR2 FVKESK. The V gene lost 0 bases and the J gene lost 9 bases, with 15 bases spanning the gap. In nucleotides, the CDR3 is TGTGCCAGCAGCCAAGAGGGCGGAGCCGGGGCTTCACCCCTCCACTTT. Its protein product is CASSQEGGAGASPLHF.

This clonotype was found many times. The CDR3 loop is CASSLNSNTEAFF. For the CDR3, the DNA is TGTGCCAGCAGCTTAAACTCGAACACTGAAGCTTTCTTT. The gene calls are TRBV7-3 and TRBJ1-1; D remains unclear. The V end was cut by 1 base, the J end by 1 base, with 4 bases between. This CDR3 has 13 amino acids. In germline, CDR1 is SGHTA, CDR2 FQGTGA.

This clonotype was seen ten or more times. The chain is built from TRBV12-3 or TRBV12-4 and TRBJ2-4; weak D call: TRBD2 (5 bases). V dropped 3 bases and J dropped 0 bases, with 9 bases sitting between them. The CDR3 extends over 15 amino acids. The CDR3 DNA sequence: TGTGCCAGCAGTTTTTCCGAGGGAGCCAAAAACATTCAGTACTTC. It codes for CASSFSEGAKNIQYF.

This clonotype showed up just a few times. The V call is TRBV7-3, the J call TRBJ2-1; D is possibly TRBD2 (5 bases). The germline V gene has CDR1 SGHTA and CDR2 FQGTGA. Trimming cost V 1 base and J 6 bases, with 13 bases left between them. This CDR3 contains 15 residues. The CDR3 DNA follows: TGTGCCAGCAGCTTAAGTGTAGCGCTGGTCAATGAGCAGTTCTTC. This codes for CASSLSVALVNEQFF. The full variable domain, with the rest looked up from reference TRBV7-3 and TRBJ2-1, is GAGVSQTPSNKVTEKGKYVELRCDPISGHTALYWYRQSLGQGPEFLIYFQGTGAADDSGLPNDRFFAVRPEGSVSTLKIQRTERGDSAVYLCASSLSVALVNEQFFGPGTRLTVL.

The chain is built from TRBV29-1 and TRBJ2-3, with D possibly being TRBD1 or TRBD2 (5 bases each). This CDR3 contains 16 residues. Trimming removed 4 bases from V and 2 bases from J, with 19 bases in between. The germline V gene has CDR1 SQVTM and CDR2 ANQGSEA. The CDR3 DNA follows: TGCAGCGTTGGGGGGTCTCGGGGCAGGCCCACAGATACGCAGTATTTT. Translation gives CSVGGSRGRPTDTQYF.

Only a few counts were recorded for this clonotype. The CDR3 DNA reads as TGCAGTTACTGGGCGGGGGGGGAACGCAATCAGCCCCAGCATTTT. Protein sequence: CSYWAGGERNQPQHF. The chain is built from TRBV20-1 and TRBJ1-5; tentatively, D is TRBD1 (5 bases). CDR1 and CDR2 (germline): DFQATT, SNEGSKA (reference sequence). This CDR3 has 15 residues. V dropped 8 bases and J dropped 2 bases, with 19 bases sitting between them.

This clonotype was observed a few times. The chain uses TRBV4-1 and TRBJ2-5; 9 bases match TRBD1. V lost 3 bases, J lost 2 bases, and 7 bases stayed unmatched. The CDR3 consists of 16 residues. The germline V gene encodes CDR1 MGHRA and CDR2 YSYEKL. The CDR3 nucleotides are TGCGCCAGCAGCCAGGAAGGGACAGGGTGGCAAGAGACCCAGTACTTC. This encodes CASSQEGTGWQETQYF.

The rearrangement joins TRBV11-2 to TRBJ2-5; possible D gene TRBD1, 7 bases. Germline loops: CDR1 SGHAT, CDR2 FQNNGV. The CDR3 runs to 18 residues. With 1 base removed from V and 4 bases from J, the gap between germline ends came to 22 bases. CDR3 nucleotide sequence: TGTGCCAGCAGCTTAGGCCTGGCAGGGGGGCGTTTGGGAGAGACCCAGTACTTC. Translated, it gives CASSLGLAGGRLGETQYF.

This rearrangement joins TRBV2 to TRBJ2-2; 12 nucleotides agree with TRBD2. The CDR3 sequence is 15 residues long. J gave up 8 bases and V 8 bases, and 9 bases lay outside the gene matches. The V gene's germline CDR1 is SNHLY and CDR2 FYNNEI. The CDR3 coding sequence is TGTGCCAGCGCCCGGACTAGCGGGACGCAAGGGGAGCTGTTTTTT. Its protein is CASARTSGTQGELFF. Combining the CDR3 with reference TRBV2 and TRBJ2-2 gives the whole variable domain EPEVTQTPSHQVTQMGQEVILRCVPISNHLYFYWYRQILGQKVEFLVSFYNNEISEKSEIFDDQFSVERPDGSNFTLKIRSTKLEDSAMYFCASARTSGTQGELFFGEGSRLTVL.

In this sample, this clonotype turned up a few times. This chain uses TRBV5-1 with TRBJ1-2; D is undetermined. The CDR3 length is 14 residues. Per the germline V gene, CDR1 is SGHRS and CDR2 is YFSETQ. The V end was cut by 2 bases, the J end by 5 bases, with 13 bases between. The CDR3 is CASSLWTETYGYTF. The CDR3 DNA reads as TGCGCCAGCAGCTTATGGACGGAAACATATGGCTACACCTTC.